The 5 T cell receptor beta chains given below trace back to one sample, sequenced in a study of T cells in Graves' hyperthyroidism and ophthalmopathy. Authors of the study amplified TCR beta CDR3 regions from RNA transcripts. HTBI primers drove first-round RT-PCR of the TCR CDR3. TCRdb re-derived calls from the multiplex PCR reads in MiXCR, one entry per CDR3 protein. This table has about 400,000 distinct CDR3 sequences, 15% to 19% appearing once. The specimen was blood. The source is a young woman with Graves' hyperthyroidism.

The sample holds many counts of this clonotype. This chain uses TRBV28 with TRBJ1-2; D call uncertain. V was pared by 5 bases and J by 2 bases, with 12 bases between. The CDR3 spans 14 residues. The germline gives CDR1 MDHEN, CDR2 SYDVKM. The CDR3 region is CASSLPIRNYGYTF. For the CDR3, the DNA is TGTGCCAGCAGTCTTCCGATAAGAAACTATGGCTACACCTTC.

The table lists this clonotype with many counts. CDR3 in DNA: TGTGCCATCTCTCTCAACTCGGGGGAGACCCAGTACTTC. Translation: CAISLNSGETQYF. The chain has TRBV10-3 and TRBJ2-5; possibly TRBD2 for D (5 bases). This CDR3 is 13 amino acids long. CDR1 is ENHRY, CDR2 SYGVKD, per germline. V was clipped by 8 bases and J by 5 bases, with 15 bases between them.

This clonotype occurred many times. V and J are TRBV7-9 and TRBJ2-7; the D gene is possibly TRBD2 (6 bases). The V end lost 4 bases, the J end lost 2 bases, and 15 bases lay between the germline ends. CDR3 length: 15 amino acids. Germline V gene sequence: CDR1 SEHNR, CDR2 FQNEAQ (reference sequence). The CDR3 DNA is TGTGCCAGCAGCTCCACCGGGGGAGTGCCCTACGAGCAGTACTTC. Translation: CASSSTGGVPYEQYF.

This clonotype was seen at least ten times. The DNA of the CDR3 is TGCGCCAGTCTCGATGGGGAGACCCAGTACTTC. It yields the protein CASLDGETQYF. The rearrangement uses TRBV5-1 and TRBJ2-5; no clear D. CDR1 and CDR2 from the germline V gene are SGHRS and YFSETQ. Trimming took off 8 bases at V and 5 bases at J, with 10 bases between the two ends. The CDR3 spans 11 residues.

V and J are TRBV5-1 and TRBJ2-5, with D possibly being TRBD1 or TRBD2 (6 bases each). CDR3 size: 17 residues. V was shortened by 0 bases and J by 5 bases, with 20 bases between the two germline ends. Per the germline V gene, CDR1 is SGHRS and CDR2 is YFSETQ. The CDR3 sequence is CASSLDGSTGGVETQYF. The CDR3 DNA reads as TGCGCCAGCAGCTTGGATGGTTCGACAGGAGGGGTTGAGACCCAGTACTTC.